Each of the 27 T cell receptor beta chains below was sequenced from the same sample in a study of blood T cells in healthy people across ages. Primers used in a second PCR of roughly 6 to 11 cycles were a sample-barcoded 5' primer and a J-beta primer mix. TCRdb re-called the 5' RACE reads with MiXCR, one entry per CDR3 protein. This table has 1.5 million to 1.9 million distinct CDR3 sequences, roughly 43% appearing once. Material for sequencing was blood. Receptor source: a woman younger than 35 in good health.

In this sample, this clonotype turned up a few times. The V gene is TRBV28, the J gene TRBJ2-7; no clear D gene. V shed 4 bases and J shed 3 bases, with 10 bases lying between them. The length of the CDR3 is 13 residues. Germline V gene sequence: CDR1 MDHEN, CDR2 SYDVKM. The CDR3 DNA reads as TGTGCCAGCAGTTCACAGTATCTCTACGAGCAGTACTTC. This sequence encodes CASSSQYLYEQYF.

This clonotype occurred a few times. V and J are TRBV7-2 and TRBJ2-7; D is uncertain. V was clipped by 5 bases and J by 1 base, with 6 bases between them. Germline lookup yields CDR1 SGHTA and CDR2 FQGNSA. This CDR3 is built from 12 residues. CDR3 nucleotide sequence: TGTGCCAGCAGCCGCATTTCCTACGAGCAGTACTTC. This sequence encodes CASSRISYEQYF.

Only a few counts were recorded for this clonotype. V usage is TRBV7-2 and J usage is TRBJ2-7; TRBD2 aligns across 7 bases. After removal of 5 bases from V and 3 bases from J, the junction contained 10 bases not matched to a gene. This CDR3 has 15 amino acids. Germline loops: CDR1 SGHTA, CDR2 FQGNSA. CDR3 DNA sequence: TGTGCCAGCAGCCACCTGGCGGGAGTCGTCTACGAGCAGTACTTC. Translation gives CASSHLAGVVYEQYF.

This chain links TRBV20-1 with TRBJ2-7; D unresolved. CDR3 size: 15 residues. Trimming removed 0 bases from V and 1 base from J, with 13 bases in between. The germline CDR1 and CDR2 sequences are DFQATT and SNEGSKA (reference sequence). The CDR3 spells CSARDHLGASYEQYF. CDR3 in DNA: TGCAGTGCTAGAGATCATCTTGGCGCTTCCTACGAGCAGTACTTC.

This chain connects TRBV4-3 to TRBJ1-3, with a possible D match to TRBD1 (6 bases). The germline V gene encodes CDR1 LGHNA and CDR2 YSLEER. The CDR3 totals 20 residues. V lost 0 bases to trimming and J lost 0 bases, with 21 bases between them. CDR3 coding DNA: TGCGCCAGCAGCCAAGACACTTTTTCCCGCGACAGGTTCTCTGGAAACACCATATATTTT. It yields the protein CASSQDTFSRDRFSGNTIYF.

The chain uses TRBV4-1 and TRBJ1-5; D is unclear. Per the germline V gene, CDR1 is MGHRA and CDR2 is YSYEKL. The V end was cut by 0 bases, the J end by 6 bases, with 12 bases between. The CDR3 length is 15 residues. For the CDR3, the DNA is TGCGCCAGCAGCCAAGATGGGTACATCTCTCAGCCCCAGCATTTT. Translated, it gives CASSQDGYISQPQHF.

The chain joins TRBV9 to TRBJ2-7; 9 bases fit TRBD2. The CDR3 has 14 residues. J lost 4 bases, V lost 3 bases, and 5 bases had no gene match. Germline CDR1 and CDR2: SGDLS and YYNGEE. The CDR3 DNA reads TGTGCCAGCAGCGCTAGCGGGAAAGGTTACGAGCAGTACTTC. Protein product: CASSASGKGYEQYF. The full variable domain, completed using reference TRBV9 and TRBJ2-7, is DSGVTQTPKHLITATGQRVTLRCSPRSGDLSVYWYQQSLDQGLQFLIQYYNGEERAKGNILERFSAQQFPDLHSELNLSSLELGDSALYFCASSASGKGYEQYFGPGTRLTVT.

This chain connects TRBV13 to TRBJ2-7, with D unclear. Deletions cut 4 bases from V and 6 bases from J, with 19 bases between. The CDR3 loop spans 15 amino acids. Germline V gene sequence: CDR1 PRHDT, CDR2 FYEKMQ (reference sequence). CDR3 sequence reads: CASSSGLGSYPEQYF. Here the CDR3 DNA reads TGTGCCAGCAGCTCAGGCCTGGGCTCGTACCCCGAGCAGTACTTC.

V gene TRBV11-2 combines with J gene TRBJ2-5; tentatively, D is TRBD1 (6 bases). CDR1 and CDR2 (germline): SGHAT, FQNNGV. The CDR3 contains 15 residues. Trimming stripped 5 bases from V and 7 bases from J, with 20 bases between. CDR3 region: CASSRGAALGGTQYF. CDR3 nucleotide sequence: TGTGCCAGCAGCCGTGGGGCAGCCCTAGGGGGGACCCAGTACTTC. Together with reference TRBV11-2 and TRBJ2-5, the CDR3 gives the full variable domain: EAGVAQSPRYKIIEKRQSVAFWCNPISGHATLYWYQQILGQGPKLLIQFQNNGVVDDSQLPKDRFSAERLKGVDSTLKIQPAKLEDSAVYLCASSRGAALGGTQYFGPGTRLLVL.

This clonotype was observed a single time. The chain has TRBV2 and TRBJ2-2; D is undetermined. This CDR3 spans 14 amino acids. Germline V gene lookup returns CDR1 SNHLY and CDR2 FYNNEI. Trimming removed 4 bases from V and 1 base from J, with 7 bases in between. CDR3 region: CASSAGWNTGELFF. The CDR3 region has the DNA TGTGCCAGCAGTGCGGGTTGGAACACCGGGGAGCTGTTTTTT.

V and J are TRBV12-3 or TRBV12-4 and TRBJ2-3; D not resolved. This CDR3 is 13 amino acids long. The V end lost 7 bases, the J end lost 1 base, and 9 bases lay between the germline ends. The CDR3 loop reads CASISTGTDTQYF. In DNA, the CDR3 is TGTGCCAGCATCAGTACGGGCACAGATACGCAGTATTTT.

The chain uses TRBV12-3 or TRBV12-4 and TRBJ1-1; D is uncertain. V was pared by 8 bases and J by 0 bases, with 19 bases between. The CDR3 consists of 16 residues. CDR3 DNA: TGTGCCAGCCGTAACTTGGAACGGGATCTGAACACTGAAGCTTTCTTT. It yields the protein CASRNLERDLNTEAFF.

The chain has TRBV15 and TRBJ1-4; no clear D. Trimming stripped 0 bases from V and 7 bases from J, with 12 bases between. CDR1 is LNHNV and CDR2 is YYDKDF in the germline V gene (reference sequence). This CDR3 is built from 15 residues. DNA for the CDR3: TGTGCCACCAGCAGAGACCTGGGCCTAGCTGAAAAACTGTTTTTT. Translated: CATSRDLGLAEKLFF.

This chain connects TRBV7-9 to TRBJ1-5, with TRBD1 identical over 7 bases. From germline, CDR1 is SEHNR and CDR2 FQNEAQ (reference sequence). V gave up 5 bases and J gave up 5 bases; unmatched junction bases: 6. The CDR3 runs 14 residues. CDR3 sequence reads: CASSLGQVDQPQHF. The CDR3 nucleotides read TGTGCCAGCAGCCTCGGACAGGTGGATCAGCCCCAGCATTTT.

The chain uses TRBV20-1 and TRBJ2-1; 9 bases are shared with TRBD2. Germline CDR1 is DFQATT and CDR2 is SNEGSKA (reference sequence). The CDR3 loop spans 15 amino acids. The junction had 12 bases not matched to a gene; V was cut back by 5 bases and J by 7 bases. DNA of the CDR3: TGCAGTGCTCCCTCAGGGGTAGCGGGAGTTAATGAGCAGTTCTTC. This gives the protein CSAPSGVAGVNEQFF.

This clonotype appeared a few times. This chain joins TRBV7-2 and TRBJ2-7; 8 bases agree with TRBD1. Germline CDR1 reads SGHTA; CDR2 reads FQGNSA. V shed 8 bases, J shed 3 bases, and the junction held 9 bases outside the gene matches. This CDR3 has 14 amino acids. The CDR3 loop is CASGTGGTNYEQYF. The CDR3 nucleotides read TGTGCCAGCGGCACAGGGGGGACCAACTACGAGCAGTACTTC. Together with reference TRBV7-2 and TRBJ2-7, the CDR3 gives the full variable domain: GAGVSQSPSNKVTEKGKDVELRCDPISGHTALYWYRQSLGQGLEFLIYFQGNSAPDKSGLPSDRFSAERTGGSVSTLTIQRTQQEDSAVYLCASGTGGTNYEQYFGPGTRLTVT.

This clonotype was observed many times. The chain employs TRBV5-1 and TRBJ2-7, with D possibly TRBD2 on 6 matching bases. V shed 2 bases and J shed 3 bases, with 9 bases lying between them. This CDR3 is built from 13 residues. Germline V CDR1 and CDR2: SGHRS, YFSETQ. The CDR3 is CASSFGTYYEQYF. For the CDR3, the DNA is TGCGCCAGCAGCTTCGGGACTTACTACGAGCAGTACTTC.

This clonotype has more than one count but fewer than ten. The V call is TRBV9, the J call TRBJ2-3; D remains ambiguous. CDR3 size: 14 residues. Germline loops: CDR1 SGDLS, CDR2 YYNGEE. V lost 1 base to trimming and J lost 8 bases, with 14 bases between them. The CDR3 DNA sequence: TGTGCCAGCAGCGTATCAGGTGCGAATCCTACGCAGTATTTT. Its protein product is CASSVSGANPTQYF.

Of note for this clonotype: Relative to the germline gene, one junction end is altered; a read error may explain this. The chain is built from TRBV6-6 and TRBJ1-5; 9 nucleotides match TRBD1. This CDR3 comprises 15 residues. CDR1 MNHNY and CDR2 SVGAGI come from the germline V gene (reference sequence). The CDR3 spells CASRDRGYSNQLQHF. CDR3 DNA: TGTGCCAGCAGGGACAGGGGTTATAGCAATCAGCTCCAGCATTTT.

The genes are TRBV11-2 and TRBJ1-2; D not resolved. The CDR3 contains 14 residues. The V gene's germline CDR1 is SGHAT and CDR2 FQNNGV. V was cut by 2 bases and J by 8 bases, with 15 bases left in between. CDR3 sequence reads: CASSLIRIASGYTF. CDR3 nucleotide sequence: TGTGCCAGCAGCTTAATCCGGATTGCCAGCGGCTACACCTTC.

This chain uses TRBV20-1 with TRBJ1-2, with TRBD1 as a possible D gene (6 bases). Looked up from germline, CDR1 is DFQATT and CDR2 is SNEGSKA (reference sequence). The ends were cut back, 1 base at V and 2 bases at J, with 14 bases in the middle. CDR3 size: 15 residues. The chain's CDR3 is CSARGKQGTNYGYTF. The DNA for the CDR3 is TGCAGTGCTAGAGGGAAACAGGGAACCAACTATGGCTACACCTTC.

The genes are TRBV7-9 and TRBJ1-5; unclear D gene. Germline V gives CDR1 SEHNR, CDR2 FQNEAQ (reference sequence). Trimming left V 4 bases short and J 6 bases short, with 10 bases between. This CDR3 has 13 amino acids. CDR3 DNA: TGTGCCAGCAGCTCGGGAAGGGTTCAGCCCCAGCATTTT. Translating gives CASSSGRVQPQHF. The variable domain in full, with the rest retrieved from reference TRBV7-9 and TRBJ1-5, is DTGVSQNPRHKITKRGQNVTFRCDPISEHNRLYWYRQTLGQGPEFLTYFQNEAQLEKSRLLSDRFSAERPKGSFSTLEIQRTEQGDSAMYLCASSSGRVQPQHFGDGTRLSIL.

The chain couples TRBV12-3 or TRBV12-4 to TRBJ2-3; 10 bases fit TRBD2. The CDR3 runs to 14 residues. After removal of 5 bases from V and 5 bases from J, the junction contained 4 bases not matched to a gene. CDR3 amino acids: CASSPSSGGDTQYF. CDR3 nucleotides: TGTGCCAGCAGTCCCTCTAGCGGGGGAGATACGCAGTATTTT.

The gene calls are TRBV21-1 and TRBJ2-7; the table gives TRBD1 as D, unverified against the DNA. TRBV21-1 is a documented pseudogene. The CDR3 contains 18 residues. This chain's CDR3 is CASSKGPLRDGEDYEQYF. In DNA, the CDR3 is TGTGCCAGCAGCAAAGGCCCCCTCCGGGACGGCGAAGACTACGAGCAGTACTTC.

This chain connects TRBV20-1 to TRBJ2-3; 8 positions match TRBD2. V gave up 4 bases and J gave up 2 bases; unmatched junction bases: 8. Germline V CDR1 and CDR2: DFQATT, SNEGSKA (reference sequence). The CDR3 extends over 15 amino acids. In nucleotides, the CDR3 is TGCAGTGCTACGGGACTAGGTCCGATCACAGATACGCAGTATTTT. This codes for CSATGLGPITDTQYF.

This clonotype has only a few counts. V usage is TRBV28 and J usage is TRBJ2-1; TRBD2 agrees at 7 bases. This CDR3 has 15 residues. V gave up 8 bases and J gave up 2 bases; unmatched junction bases: 9. The V gene's germline CDR1 is MDHEN and CDR2 SYDVKM. CDR3 sequence: CASGAGVIPYNEQFF. The CDR3 DNA reads as TGTGCCAGCGGGGCGGGAGTTATACCCTACAATGAGCAGTTCTTC. Full variable domain (remainder filled in from reference TRBV28 and TRBJ2-1): DVKVTQSSRYLVKRTGEKVFLECVQDMDHENMFWYRQDPGLGLRLIYFSYDVKMKEKGDIPEGYSVSREKKERFSLILESASTNQTSMYLCASGAGVIPYNEQFFGPGTRLTVL.

The chain uses TRBV7-2 and TRBJ1-4; D is unresolved. Looked up from germline, CDR1 is SGHTA and CDR2 is FQGNSA. V dropped 5 bases and J dropped 8 bases, with 12 bases sitting between them. The CDR3 is made up of 13 amino acids. CDR3 sequence: CASSPAYFEKLFF. CDR3 bases: TGTGCCAGCAGCCCGGCGTATTTCGAAAAACTGTTTTTT.